This T cell receptor (beta chain) was observed in a study of T cells after yellow fever vaccination. Across the study: Low-cell-number fractions were prepared with SMART-Seq v4 Ultra Low Input.

Notes on the study in general: In post-booster samples, most primary-vaccination clones reappeared (just under 98% CD4, approximately 91% CD8).

This clonotype was seen a few times. Its antigen is currently unknown. This CDR3 comprises 13 residues. Per the germline V gene, CDR1 is MNHEY and CDR2 is SVGAGI. V was cut by 8 bases and J by 10 bases, with 15 bases left in between. A universal primer site and UMIs were added as TCR cDNA was made by 5'RACE template switching. TCRdb called the 5' RACE reads again in MiXCR, with one record for every CDR3 protein. Among hundreds of thousands of distinct CDR3 sequences, approximately 12% were seen once, and the ten largest hold 3% to 4%. V is TRBV6-5 and J is TRBJ1-6, with unresolved D. The receptor was derived from a man younger than 35 who received the YFV17D yellow fever vaccine. This specimen consisted of CD4+ T cells sorted from PBMCs, obtained 15 days after the yellow fever booster vaccination. CDR3 DNA sequence: TGTGCCAGCGGGTCCGGCCCCCCATCACCCCTCCACTTT. It yields the protein CASGSGPPSPLHF.